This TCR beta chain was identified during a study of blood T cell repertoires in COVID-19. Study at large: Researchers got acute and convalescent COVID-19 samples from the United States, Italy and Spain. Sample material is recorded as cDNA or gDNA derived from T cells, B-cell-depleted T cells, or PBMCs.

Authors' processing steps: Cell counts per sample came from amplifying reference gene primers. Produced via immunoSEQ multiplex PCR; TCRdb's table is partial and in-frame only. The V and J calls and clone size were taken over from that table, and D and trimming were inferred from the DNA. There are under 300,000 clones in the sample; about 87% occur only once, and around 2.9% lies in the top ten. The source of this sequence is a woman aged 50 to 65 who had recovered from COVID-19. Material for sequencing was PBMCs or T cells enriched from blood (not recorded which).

Here the CDR3 reads CASSSTGTMNTEAFF. CDR3 nucleotide sequence: TGTGCCAGCAGTTCGACAGGGACAATGAACACTGAAGCTTTCTTT. The chain carries TRBV27 and TRBJ1-1, with 7 bases aligning to TRBD1. The junction had 5 bases not matched to a gene; V was cut back by 4 bases and J by 0 bases. The CDR3 totals 15 residues. Germline CDR1 and CDR2: MNHEY and SMNVEV (reference sequence).